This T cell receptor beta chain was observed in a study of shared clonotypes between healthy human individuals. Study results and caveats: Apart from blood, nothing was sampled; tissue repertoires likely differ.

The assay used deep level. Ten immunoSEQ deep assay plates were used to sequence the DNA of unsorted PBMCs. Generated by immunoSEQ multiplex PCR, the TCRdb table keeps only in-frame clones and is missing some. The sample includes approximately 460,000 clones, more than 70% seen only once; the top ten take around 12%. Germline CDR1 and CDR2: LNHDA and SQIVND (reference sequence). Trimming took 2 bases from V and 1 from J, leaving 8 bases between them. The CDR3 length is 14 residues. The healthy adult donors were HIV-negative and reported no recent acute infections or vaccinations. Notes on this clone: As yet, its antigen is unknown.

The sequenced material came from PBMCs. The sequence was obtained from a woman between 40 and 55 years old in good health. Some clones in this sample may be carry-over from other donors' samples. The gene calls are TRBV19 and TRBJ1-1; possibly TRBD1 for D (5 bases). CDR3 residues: CASSIQGGNTEAFF. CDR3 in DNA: TGTGCCAGTAGTATACAGGGAGGGAACACTGAAGCTTTCTTT.